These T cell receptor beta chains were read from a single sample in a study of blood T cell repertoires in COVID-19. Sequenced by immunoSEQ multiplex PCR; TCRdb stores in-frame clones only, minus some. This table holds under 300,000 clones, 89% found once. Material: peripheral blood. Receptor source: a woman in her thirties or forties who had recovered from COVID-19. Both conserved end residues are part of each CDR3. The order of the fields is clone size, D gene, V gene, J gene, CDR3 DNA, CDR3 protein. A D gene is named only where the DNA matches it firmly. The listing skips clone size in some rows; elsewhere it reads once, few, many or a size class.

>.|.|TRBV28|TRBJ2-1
TGTGCCAGCAGTTTTGAGACTAGGTTCGTGGCTGAGCAGTTCTTC
CASSFETRFVAEQFF
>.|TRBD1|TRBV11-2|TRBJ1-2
TGTGCCAGCACCCTAGTGGGCAGGGGGGCCTATGGCTACACCTTC
CASTLVGRGAYGYTF
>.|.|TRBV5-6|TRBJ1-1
TGTGCCAGCAGCTTCACAATTGTGGACACTGAAGCTTTCTTT
CASSFTIVDTEAFF
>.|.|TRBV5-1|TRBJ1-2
TGCGCCAGCAGCCCCCTTGGCAGGGGTGATGGCTACACCTTC
CASSPLGRGDGYTF
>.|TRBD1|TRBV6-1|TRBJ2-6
TGTGCCAGCAGTGAGTGGACAGGGGGTTCTGGGGCCAACGTCCTGACTTTC
CASSEWTGGSGANVLTF
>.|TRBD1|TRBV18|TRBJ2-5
TGTGCCAGCTCAGTCGGGACAGGGGTTCTCGAGACCCAGTACTTC
CASSVGTGVLETQYF
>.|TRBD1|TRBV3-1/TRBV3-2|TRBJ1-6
TGTGCCAGCAGCCAAGAGTCAGGGGGGAATTCACCCCTCCACTTT
CASSQESGGNSPLHF
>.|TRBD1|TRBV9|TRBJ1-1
TGTGCCAGCAGCGATCATAAGGACAGGCTGAACACTGAAGCTTTCTTT
CASSDHKDRLNTEAFF
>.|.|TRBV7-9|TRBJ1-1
TGTGCCAGTCGGACAGAGAACACTGAAGCTTTCTTT
CASRTENTEAFF
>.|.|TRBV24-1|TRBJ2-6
TGTGCCACCAGTGGTTCTCTCAGCTCTGGGGCCAACGTCCTGACTTTC
CATSGSLSSGANVLTF
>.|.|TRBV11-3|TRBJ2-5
TGTGCCAGCAGCGTGAACAGGAACGGGGAGACCCAGTACTTC
CASSVNRNGETQYF
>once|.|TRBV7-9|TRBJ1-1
TGTGCCAGCAGCCAAGCGGTGGTCAGGAACACTGAAGCTTTCTTT
CASSQAVVRNTEAFF
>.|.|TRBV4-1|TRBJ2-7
TGCGCCAGCAGCCAAGATAGGTGGAGTAGGGCGGGCGAGCAGTACTTC
CASSQDRWSRAGEQYF
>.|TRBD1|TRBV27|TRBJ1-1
TGTGCCAGCAGTAATCGAGGGGGCACGGGGACTGAAGCTTTCTTT
CASSNRGGTGTEAFF
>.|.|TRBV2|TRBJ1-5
TGTGCCAGCAGTTTACCGGCGGGGGAGCCCCAGCATTTT
CASSLPAGEPQHF
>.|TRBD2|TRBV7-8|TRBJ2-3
TGTGCCAGCAGCTTAGAGGGGCGGGAGGTAACGTGGGGAGATACGCAGTATTTT
CASSLEGREVTWGDTQYF
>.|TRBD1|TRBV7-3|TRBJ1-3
TGTGCCAGCAGCTTAGGGACAGGGCAGCCCGGAAACACCATATATTTT
CASSLGTGQPGNTIYF
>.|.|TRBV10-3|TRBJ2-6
TGTGCCATCAGTGCAGGCTCTGGGGCCAACGTCCTGACTTTC
CAISAGSGANVLTF
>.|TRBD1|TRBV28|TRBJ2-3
TGTGCCAGCAGCCCGGACAGGAGAAGCACAGATACGCAGTATTTT
CASSPDRRSTDTQYF
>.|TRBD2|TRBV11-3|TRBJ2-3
TGTGCCAGCAGCCTTAGCGGGGGGACGGGAGTCACGCAGTATTTT
CASSLSGGTGVTQYF
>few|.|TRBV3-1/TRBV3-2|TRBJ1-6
TGTGCCAGCAGCCTATTAAATTCACCCCTCCACTTT
CASSLLNSPLHF
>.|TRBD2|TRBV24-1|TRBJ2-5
TGTGCCACCAGTGAGGCGGGAGTAGAGACCCAGTACTTC
CATSEAGVETQYF
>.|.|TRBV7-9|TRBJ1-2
TGTGCCAGCAGCTTAGGTGACAGAGCCTATGGCTACACCTTC
CASSLGDRAYGYTF
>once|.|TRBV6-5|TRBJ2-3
TGTGCCAGCAGTTACGCGGGAGATACGCAGTATTTT
CASSYAGDTQYF
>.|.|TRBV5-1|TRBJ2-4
TGCGCCAGCAGACGGCAGCAGGGCAAAAACATTCAGTACTTC
CASRRQQGKNIQYF
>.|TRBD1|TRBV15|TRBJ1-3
TGTGCCACCAGCGAACGGACAGGCGCTGGAAACACCATATATTTT
CATSERTGAGNTIYF
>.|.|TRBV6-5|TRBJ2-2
TGTGCCAGCAGTTACGAGGGGGACGTCGGCACCGGGGAGCTGTTTTTT
CASSYEGDVGTGELFF
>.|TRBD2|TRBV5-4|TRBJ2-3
TGTGCCAGCAGCCCCGGATCTAGCGGGGGAGGGGTAGATACGCAGTATTTT
CASSPGSSGGGVDTQYF
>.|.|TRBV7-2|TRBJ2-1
TGTGCCAGCAACCCCTGGGGGCTAGCGGTGTCCTACAATGAGCAGTTCTTC
CASNPWGLAVSYNEQFF
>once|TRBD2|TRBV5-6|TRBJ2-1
TGTGCCAGCAGCGAAGCCGGGACTAGCGCCAATGAGCAGTTCTTC
CASSEAGTSANEQFF
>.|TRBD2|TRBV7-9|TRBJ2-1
TGTGCCAGCAGCTTGCCGGGAGGGGGGTACAATGAGCAGTTCTTC
CASSLPGGGYNEQFF
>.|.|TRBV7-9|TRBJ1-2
TGTGCCAGCAGCGCTATCCGGGAGGATGGCTACACCTTC
CASSAIREDGYTF
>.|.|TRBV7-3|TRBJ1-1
TGTGCCAGCAGCTTAGGTACAGGAGTGAACACTGAAGCTTTCTTT
CASSLGTGVNTEAFF
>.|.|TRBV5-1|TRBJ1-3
TGCGCCAGCAGCTTAGCACAGGCTTCTGGAAACACCATATATTTT
CASSLAQASGNTIYF
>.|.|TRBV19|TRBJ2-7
TGTGCCAGTAGTAATATGTACGGGAACTCCTACGAGCAGTACTTC
CASSNMYGNSYEQYF
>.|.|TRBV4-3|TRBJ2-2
TGCGCCAGCAGCCAGACAGGTTTAAACACCGGGGAGCTGTTTTTT
CASSQTGLNTGELFF
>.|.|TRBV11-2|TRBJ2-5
TGTGCCAGCAGCTTAGTCGCGCGGGAGACCCAGTACTTC
CASSLVARETQYF
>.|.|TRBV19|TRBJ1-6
TGTGCCAGTAGTTCGGCGACAACCATCCGCTATAATTCACCCCTCCACTTT
CASSSATTIRYNSPLHF
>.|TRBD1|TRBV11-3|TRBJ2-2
TGTGCCAGCAGCTCCGACAGGGGAAGAGCCGGGGAGCTGTTTTTT
CASSSDRGRAGELFF
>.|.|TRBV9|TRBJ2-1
TGTGCCAGCAGCCTTTCGGGGTCCCTTACCTACAATGAGCAGTTCTTC
CASSLSGSLTYNEQFF
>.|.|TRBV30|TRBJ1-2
TGTGCCTGGAGTCGGACAGCATATGGCTACACCTTC
CAWSRTAYGYTF
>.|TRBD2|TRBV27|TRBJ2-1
TGTGCCAGCAGTTTGACTAGCGGGGGATCAGTTCTCAATGAGCAGTTCTTC
CASSLTSGGSVLNEQFF
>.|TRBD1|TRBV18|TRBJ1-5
TGTGCCAGCTCACCTACGGGACAGGGGGGTCAGCCCCAGCATTTT
CASSPTGQGGQPQHF
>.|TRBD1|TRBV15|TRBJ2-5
TGTGCCACCAGGGCGACAGGGGGCAAGGTGGTGGAAAGAGAGACCCAGTACTTC
CATRATGGKVVERETQYF
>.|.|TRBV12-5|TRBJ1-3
TGTGCTAGTGGTTTGGTTATAGGAGGAAACGCCATATATTTT
CASGLVIGGNAIYF
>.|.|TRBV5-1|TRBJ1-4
TGCGCCAGCAGCTGGAATCCACCGGGGGGAAAACTGTTTTTT
CASSWNPPGGKLFF
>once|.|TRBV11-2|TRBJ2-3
TGTGCGTCGAGCGGACAGAGCACAGATACGCAGTATTTT
CASSGQSTDTQYF
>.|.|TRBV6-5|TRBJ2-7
TGTGCCAGTACTCCTAGCGTAGGGTACGAGCAGTACTTC
CASTPSVGYEQYF
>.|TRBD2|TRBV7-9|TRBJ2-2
TGTGCCAGCAGCTTAGGAAGTCTAGCGGGCGCCGGGGAGCTGTTTTTT
CASSLGSLAGAGELFF
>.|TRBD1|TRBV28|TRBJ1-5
TGTGCCAGCAGTTCCTATGCAGGGGGAAGGATTCAGCCCCAGCATTTT
CASSSYAGGRIQPQHF
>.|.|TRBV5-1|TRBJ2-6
TGCGCCAGCAGCTTGGACCGGGTCAGCTCTGGGGCCAACGTCCTGACTTTC
CASSLDRVSSGANVLTF
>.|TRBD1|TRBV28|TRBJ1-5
TGTGCCATCCTTGGGACAGGGGGAAATCAGCCCCAGCATTTT
CAILGTGGNQPQHF
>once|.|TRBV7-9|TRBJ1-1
TGTGCCAGCAGCCACCCACGGGGGGCTAGGACTGAAGCTTTCTTT
CASSHPRGARTEAFF
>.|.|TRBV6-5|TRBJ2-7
TGTGCCAGCCTAGCCACAGACTCCTACGAGCAGTACTTC
CASLATDSYEQYF
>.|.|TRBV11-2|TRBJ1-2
TGTGCCAGCAGCACGCTCCGACAGGCTTATGGCTACACCTTC
CASSTLRQAYGYTF
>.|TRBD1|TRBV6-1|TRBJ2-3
TGTGCCAGCAGTGATCTACCGGGACAGGGGCGCTATTACACAGATACGCAGTATTTT
CASSDLPGQGRYYTDTQYF
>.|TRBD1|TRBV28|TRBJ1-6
TGTGCCAGCAGTTTAGGGACAGCCTATAATTCACCCCTCCACTTT
CASSLGTAYNSPLHF
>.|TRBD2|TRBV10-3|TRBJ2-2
TGTGCCATCACGCGGGAGCGCGACACCGGGGAGCTGTTTTTT
CAITRERDTGELFF
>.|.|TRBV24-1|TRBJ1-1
TGTGCCACCAGTGACTTCTCTTCGGGACACTCGAACACTGAAGCTTTCTTT
CATSDFSSGHSNTEAFF